This is a list of T cell receptor beta chains from one sample in a study of blood T cell repertoires in COVID-19. Produced via immunoSEQ multiplex PCR; TCRdb's table is partial and in-frame only. The sample lists a few hundred thousand clones, about 85% occurring once. Material: peripheral blood. Receptors originate from a man aged 45-65 years who had recovered from COVID-19. CDR3s include the opening cysteine and the closing phenylalanine or tryptophan. The D gene is left open where the match is weak. Clone size is stated in some rows and not others, as once, few, many or a class when expanded.

cdr3_nt: TGTGCCAGTAGTACCCGAGTTGGCGGTCAGGGTGGAACCTACGAGCAGTACTTC
cdr3_aa: CASSTRVGGQGGTYEQYF
v_call: TRBV19
d_call: -
clone_size: few
j_call: TRBJ2-7

cdr3_nt: TGTGCCAGCAGTCCTGGCTTAGGACTAGCGGGAGGAGGCACCGGGGAGCTGTTTTTT
cdr3_aa: CASSPGLGLAGGGTGELFF
v_call: TRBV27
d_call: TRBD2
clone_size: -
j_call: TRBJ2-2

cdr3_nt: TGTGCCAGCAGCTTCACAGGGTGGAACACTGAAGCTTTCTTT
cdr3_aa: CASSFTGWNTEAFF
v_call: TRBV5-8
d_call: -
clone_size: -
j_call: TRBJ1-1

cdr3_nt: TGCGCCAGCAGTGAGTCGCTAGCGGGAGGTTACAATGAGCAGTTCTTC
cdr3_aa: CASSESLAGGYNEQFF
v_call: TRBV10-1
d_call: TRBD2
clone_size: -
j_call: TRBJ2-1

cdr3_nt: TGCGCCAGCAGCTTGGCAGGACAGGGGGCTGGCGGGGAGCTGTTTTTT
cdr3_aa: CASSLAGQGAGGELFF
v_call: TRBV5-1
d_call: TRBD1
clone_size: -
j_call: TRBJ2-2

cdr3_nt: TGTGCCAGCAGCATACGTCCCAGGGGAGAGTATTTT
cdr3_aa: CASSIRPRGEYF
v_call: TRBV28
d_call: -
clone_size: -
j_call: TRBJ2-3

cdr3_nt: TGCGCCAGCAGCTTGAGCACAGGGCATGGCTACACCTTC
cdr3_aa: CASSLSTGHGYTF
v_call: TRBV5-1
d_call: -
clone_size: -
j_call: TRBJ1-2

cdr3_nt: TGTGCCAGCAGCTTCCAGCTACTACAGGGATCGAACACCGGGGAGCTGTTTTTT
cdr3_aa: CASSFQLLQGSNTGELFF
v_call: TRBV5-4
d_call: -
clone_size: -
j_call: TRBJ2-2

cdr3_nt: TGTGCCACCAGCAGAGATCGCAACCAGGGGGCAAATGAGCAGTTCTTC
cdr3_aa: CATSRDRNQGANEQFF
v_call: TRBV15
d_call: TRBD1
clone_size: -
j_call: TRBJ2-1

cdr3_nt: TGTGCCAGCAAGGAGGGATCTGCTAAAGTGGATACGCAGTATTTT
cdr3_aa: CASKEGSAKVDTQYF
v_call: TRBV6-5
d_call: -
clone_size: -
j_call: TRBJ2-3

cdr3_nt: TGCGCCAGCAGCCAAGTAGAGCGAGCTTCCGAGGTCGGGGAGCTGTTTTTT
cdr3_aa: CASSQVERASEVGELFF
v_call: TRBV4-1
d_call: -
clone_size: -
j_call: TRBJ2-2

cdr3_nt: TGTGCCACCAGTGATTTAGGGGCTAGCGGAGCAGACAATGAGCAGTTCTTC
cdr3_aa: CATSDLGASGADNEQFF
v_call: TRBV24-1
d_call: TRBD2
clone_size: -
j_call: TRBJ2-1

cdr3_nt: TGTGCCAGCTCAACGGGACAGGGCCGGAGTCAGCCCCAGCATTTT
cdr3_aa: CASSTGQGRSQPQHF
v_call: TRBV18
d_call: TRBD1
clone_size: -
j_call: TRBJ1-5

cdr3_nt: TGCGCCAGCAGCCATAGCACAGATACGCAGTATTTT
cdr3_aa: CASSHSTDTQYF
v_call: TRBV5-1
d_call: -
clone_size: -
j_call: TRBJ2-3

cdr3_nt: TGCGCCAGCAGCCCCACGGGACAGGGGGCGCGGGGCTACACCTTC
cdr3_aa: CASSPTGQGARGYTF
v_call: TRBV5-1
d_call: TRBD1
clone_size: many
j_call: TRBJ1-2

cdr3_nt: TGTGCCAGCAGTGTCAGCGGGTCCACCGGGGAGCTGTTTTTT
cdr3_aa: CASSVSGSTGELFF
v_call: TRBV6-4
d_call: -
clone_size: -
j_call: TRBJ2-2

cdr3_nt: TGTGCCAGCTCACCACTGCCTGGACAGGCCAGCGACGAGCAGTACTTC
cdr3_aa: CASSPLPGQASDEQYF
v_call: TRBV18
d_call: TRBD1
clone_size: once
j_call: TRBJ2-7

cdr3_nt: TGCGCCAGCAGCAAGTCCGGGACAGGGGATGGTGGGGCCAACGTCCTGACTTTC
cdr3_aa: CASSKSGTGDGGANVLTF
v_call: TRBV5-1
d_call: TRBD1
clone_size: -
j_call: TRBJ2-6

cdr3_nt: TGTGCCAGCAGTGTCCCCCTAGCGGGAGCCTACAATGAGCAGTTCTTC
cdr3_aa: CASSVPLAGAYNEQFF
v_call: TRBV6-1
d_call: TRBD2
clone_size: -
j_call: TRBJ2-1